This T cell receptor (beta chain) was recovered during a study of T cell responses to AZD1222 COVID-19 vaccine. Findings and caveats of the study: Mostly white British, mostly female donors; authors suggested clonal diversity may be underestimated.

Clones were sequenced by immunoSEQ multiplex PCR, and TCRdb holds only the in-frame ones, with some missing. The repertoire holds around 100,000 clones, with nearly 90% as singletons. Trimming removed 0 bases from V and 0 bases from J, with 8 bases in between. This CDR3 has 15 residues. Germline V CDR1 and CDR2: SGHTS, YDEGEE. Regarding this clone: Its target is unknown.

The receptor comes from an adult in good health. The chain employs TRBV5-8 and TRBJ2-3, with unresolved D. The source was peripheral blood, collected on day 0 of AZD1222 vaccination. The CDR3 coding sequence is TGTGCCAGCAGCTTGGGCGGAGCTAGCACAGATACGCAGTATTTT. It encodes CASSLGGASTDTQYF.